This T cell receptor (beta chain) comes out of a study of vaccination and CD4 T cells after COVID-19. The wider study: Convalescents were six males and four females, two of them Hispanic. The cells were exposed to overlapping spike peptides originating from SARS-CoV-2, HCoV-NL63, HCoV-OC43 and HCoV-229E for stimulation. Each control was exposed to a CEFX pool, an HIV-1 Nef pool, or no peptide at all.

Indicated treatment: approximately nine-day PBMC culture with coronavirus spike peptide pools or control peptides (ViraFEST assay). PBMC cultures, at approximately 2 million cells per well, received 8.5 to 10 IU/ml IL-2 and about 9.2 ug/ml peptide pools. The CDR3 totals 14 residues. J gave up 0 bases and V 10 bases, and 9 bases lay outside the gene matches. The V gene's germline CDR1 is SNHLY and CDR2 FYNNEI. This clonotype was counted only a few times. Its antigen remains unknown. Cultured CD4+ T-cell DNA underwent Oncomine TCR Beta short-read sequencing. Using its own MiXCR run on the PCR reads, TCRdb lists one record per CDR3 protein. The sample has some 12,000 distinct CDR3 sequences; 30% are singletons.

Material for sequencing was cultured CD4+ T cells from blood. The TCR originated in a human donor with COVID-19. The rearrangement uses TRBV2 and TRBJ2-7; 7 bases align to TRBD1. CDR3 bases: TGTGCCACACACAGGGGACGGAACTCCTACGAGCAGTACTTC. Amino acids: CATHRGRNSYEQYF.